The 4 T cell receptor beta chains presented below share a single source sample, sequenced in a study of blood T cells in healthy people across ages. Sample-barcoded 5' priming and a J-beta primer mix drove a second PCR of about 7 to 12 cycles. TCRdb reprocessed the 5' RACE reads via MiXCR and lists one record per CDR3 protein. The sample has over a million distinct CDR3 sequences, approximately 40% seen once. The sequencing input was blood. The receptors originated from a woman aged 18-29 years in good health.

V and J are TRBV4-1 and TRBJ1-1, with 7 bases that match TRBD1. The CDR3 spans 15 residues. J lost 5 bases, V lost 0 bases, and 6 bases had no gene match. Germline loops: CDR1 MGHRA, CDR2 YSYEKL. This CDR3 reads CASSQDRTGATEAFF. The CDR3 coding sequence is TGCGCCAGCAGCCAAGATCGCACAGGGGCTACTGAAGCTTTCTTT.

The chain carries TRBV20-1 and TRBJ2-5; the D is unclear. The CDR3 is 15 residues long. The germline V gene encodes CDR1 DFQATT and CDR2 SNEGSKA (reference sequence). Deletions cut 0 bases from V and 2 bases from J, with 13 bases between. DNA for the CDR3: TGCAGTGCTAGAGATTACTCCAAGCCTCAAGAGACCCAGTACTTC. Translated, it gives CSARDYSKPQETQYF.

The chain employs TRBV15 and TRBJ2-1; 11 nucleotides line up with TRBD2. The CDR3 has 16 residues. V gave up 2 bases and J gave up 3 bases; unmatched junction bases: 3. Germline CDR1 is LNHNV and CDR2 is YYDKDF (reference sequence). CDR3 DNA: TGTGCCACCAGCAGACCTAGCGGGGGGAGCTACAATGAGCAGTTCTTC. Protein product: CATSRPSGGSYNEQFF.

This clonotype was counted a few times. The chain employs TRBV4-1 and TRBJ2-3; D is tentatively TRBD1 or TRBD2 (5 bases each). Germline V gene data show CDR1 as MGHRA and CDR2 as YSYEKL. The CDR3 spans 17 residues. Trimming shortened V by 1 base and J by 1 base, and 15 bases separated the two germline ends. CDR3 region: CASSQGGARDRTDTQYF. CDR3 DNA: TGCGCCAGCAGCCAAGGAGGGGCCCGAGACCGCACAGATACGCAGTATTTT.